One TCR beta chain is described in this entry. Its specificity is not known. This sequence may be a read error, since a much larger clone differs from it by one base. TCR alpha and beta CDR3 regions were amplified from RNA using iRepertoire nested multiplex PCR. TCRdb reprocessed the multiplex PCR reads with MiXCR, giving one entry per CDR3 protein. The sample holds under 200,000 distinct CDR3 sequences, roughly a third seen once. The source of the sample is a study of glioma-infiltrating T cells. This CDR3 has 14 residues. Per the germline V gene, CDR1 is SGHNT and CDR2 is YYREEE (reference sequence). V was trimmed by 7 bases and J by 2 bases, leaving 16 bases between them. Study-wide points: Gliomas, especially low-grade, showed above-expected tissue-blood divergence; non-neoplastic patients showed below.

This receptor was obtained from a human donor with low-grade glioma or glioblastoma, undergoing nonglioma brain surgery, or in good health (not recorded which). V gene TRBV5-4 combines with J gene TRBJ2-7; D is possibly TRBD2 (5 bases). Sequencing used glioma tissue, nonneoplastic brain tissue, or PBMCs (not recorded which). The CDR3 nucleotides read TGTGCCAGCGGCGGGCGCCAAGGAACCTACGAGCAGTACTTC. It is translated as CASGGRQGTYEQYF.